This is a list of T cell receptor beta chains from one sample in a study of OX40 agonist ivuxolimab in advanced cancers. TCRdb's copy holds only in-frame clones and misses some; the assay was immunoSEQ multiplex PCR. The sample holds around 69,000 clones; roughly nine tenths are singletons and the top ten take around 3.6%. The sample in question was CD4+ or CD8+ T cells sorted from blood, obtained in a trial of the OX40 agonist ivuxolimab. Receptors originate from an adult with an advanced solid tumor such as melanoma, head and neck, liver or kidney cancer. Both conserved end residues are part of each CDR3. The order of the fields is D gene, V gene, J gene, clone size, CDR3 DNA, CDR3 protein. D genes are given only for firm matches. Only part of the rows carry a size: once, few, many, or a class if the clone is expanded.

-	TRBV6-6	TRBJ1-2	-	TGTGCCAGCAGTTACTCGCGGGACACCAATACTGGCTACACCTTC	CASSYSRDTNTGYTF
-	TRBV29-1	TRBJ2-4	once	TGCAGCGTTAACCCTGAAGCCAAAAACATTCAGTACTTC	CSVNPEAKNIQYF
-	TRBV14	TRBJ2-2	few	TGTGCCAGCAGCCAAGTATATAAAGAGTGGAGGGGGAGCACCGGGGAGCTGTTTTTT	CASSQVYKEWRGSTGELFF
-	TRBV19	TRBJ1-5	-	TGTGCCAGTACTCGGGGAAGTGGAGTAGATCAGCCCCAGCATTTT	CASTRGSGVDQPQHF
TRBD2	TRBV5-1	TRBJ2-2	-	TGCGCCAGCAGCTTGGCTAGCGGTTACACCGGGGAGCTGTTTTTT	CASSLASGYTGELFF
-	TRBV6-4	TRBJ1-1	-	TGTGCCAGCAGTGCCTTCCCCCAGACCCCGGGGGCGATGACTGAAGCTTTCTTT	CASSAFPQTPGAMTEAFF
-	TRBV28	TRBJ1-6	-	TGTGCCAGCACCGTCCCAAATTCACCCCTCCACTTT	CASTVPNSPLHF
-	TRBV11-2	TRBJ2-2	-	TGTGCCAGCAGCTTCCATCTCGGGGAGCTGTTTTTT	CASSFHLGELFF
TRBD2	TRBV27	TRBJ2-3	-	TGTGCCAGCAGTTTTGGGGTGAGGGGGACTAGCGGGAGGCGTGATACGCAGTATTTT	CASSFGVRGTSGRRDTQYF
-	TRBV5-1	TRBJ2-5	-	TGCGCCAGCAGCTTACAGGGTACACAAGAGACCCAGTACTTC	CASSLQGTQETQYF
-	TRBV11-3	TRBJ2-3	-	TGTGCCAGCAGCTCTCCTACCCTCACAGATACGCAGTATTTT	CASSSPTLTDTQYF
TRBD1	TRBV6-6	TRBJ1-5	-	TGTGCCAGCAGTCCAGAAGGGACAGGGAAGCGGCCCCAGCATTTT	CASSPEGTGKRPQHF
-	TRBV5-1	TRBJ2-7	-	TGCGCCAGCAGCCTGGACCGCTACTCCTACGAGCAGTACTTC	CASSLDRYSYEQYF
TRBD2	TRBV6-6	TRBJ2-5	few	TGTGCCAGCAGATACGGGACTAGCGGGAGACAAGAGACCCAGTACTTC	CASRYGTSGRQETQYF
TRBD1	TRBV5-1	TRBJ2-5	-	TGCGCCAGCAGCTTGGACGGGGACAGGGAGACCCAGTACTTC	CASSLDGDRETQYF
TRBD2	TRBV6-1	TRBJ2-3	-	TGTGCCAGCAGTGGCGGGAGTGGTAACACAGATACGCAGTATTTT	CASSGGSGNTDTQYF
TRBD1	TRBV10-3	TRBJ1-4	-	TGTGCCATCAGTGACAGACAGGGTCCTAATGAAAAACTGTTTTTT	CAISDRQGPNEKLFF
-	TRBV7-2	TRBJ1-2	-	TGTGCCAGCAGCTTATTGTCGAGAGGCGGCGGTGGCTACACCTTC	CASSLLSRGGGGYTF
-	TRBV18	TRBJ1-2	-	TGTGCCAGCTCACCACCGGGGGGGGACTATGGCTACACCTTC	CASSPPGGDYGYTF
-	TRBV7-6	TRBJ2-7	-	TGTGCCAGCAGCCCATTGAAGGGCCGGGAGCAGTACTTC	CASSPLKGREQYF
TRBD2	TRBV6-6	TRBJ2-1	-	TGTGCTTCGGCCCGGGGGGTCTACAATGAGCAGTTCTTC	CASARGVYNEQFF
TRBD1	TRBV6-6	TRBJ1-5	-	TGTGCCAGCAGTTGGACAGGGACCAATCAGCCCCAGCATTTT	CASSWTGTNQPQHF
-	TRBV30	TRBJ2-1	-	TGTGCCTGGAGTGGGAGTAACGTAAATGAGCAGTTCTTC	CAWSGSNVNEQFF
TRBD1	TRBV7-2	TRBJ2-7	-	TGTGCCAGCAGCTTAAATTCTGGGACAGAAAAGGGCGAGCAGTACTTC	CASSLNSGTEKGEQYF
-	TRBV9	TRBJ2-7	-	TGTGCCAGCAGCGAGACAGGGAGGGGCTACGAGCAGTACTTC	CASSETGRGYEQYF
-	TRBV4-1	TRBJ1-2	-	TGCGCCAGCAGCCAAGGCAATCGACAGTCTTCGGGCTATGGCTACACCTTC	CASSQGNRQSSGYGYTF
TRBD1	TRBV10-3	TRBJ2-1	once	TGTGCCATCAGTGAGACAGGGGACTCCTACAATGAGCAGTTCTTC	CAISETGDSYNEQFF
TRBD2	TRBV4-3	TRBJ2-1	-	TGCGCCAGCAGCCAGGGAAGCGGGAGGGCCGGTGAGCAGTTCTTC	CASSQGSGRAGEQFF
TRBD2	TRBV6-1	TRBJ2-3	-	TGTGCCAGCAGAGATAGCGGGAGTGGCACAGATACGCAGTATTTT	CASRDSGSGTDTQYF
-	TRBV4-1	TRBJ1-5	-	TGCGCCAGCAGCCTATACAATTCGGGACTAGGCAATCAGCCCCAGCATTTT	CASSLYNSGLGNQPQHF
TRBD2	TRBV14	TRBJ2-7	-	TGTGCCAGCAGCCCGCTAGCGGGCTTCTCCTACGAGCAGTACTTC	CASSPLAGFSYEQYF
-	TRBV7-8	TRBJ1-2	-	TGTGCCAGCAGCTTAGGAAGAGCCACTAACTATGGCTACACCTTC	CASSLGRATNYGYTF
TRBD1	TRBV28	TRBJ2-4	-	TGTGCCAGCAGCCCCCCGGGACAGGGGGCAAGCATTCAGTACTTC	CASSPPGQGASIQYF
-	TRBV10-1	TRBJ1-1	-	TGCGCCAGCAGTGAGTCTTCAGCCGGACTTAACACTGAAGCTTTCTTT	CASSESSAGLNTEAFF
-	TRBV5-1	TRBJ1-4	-	TGCGCCAGCAGCTTGGCCGGGACGGGAGATGAAAAACTGTTTTTT	CASSLAGTGDEKLFF
-	TRBV7-2	TRBJ1-1	-	TGTGCCAGCAGCGCGGGGATTAACACTGAAGCTTTCTTT	CASSAGINTEAFF
TRBD2	TRBV5-4	TRBJ2-7	-	TGTGCCAGCAGCTTGGCCCCAGCTAGCGGGAGTAGCTCCTACGAGCAGTACTTC	CASSLAPASGSSSYEQYF
TRBD2	TRBV9	TRBJ2-3	-	TGTGCCAGCAGCAGCGGGACTAGCGGCAGCACAGATACGCAGTATTTT	CASSSGTSGSTDTQYF
TRBD2	TRBV14	TRBJ2-1	once	TGTGCCAGCAGCACTTTAGCGGGATCGCACAATGAGCAGTTCTTC	CASSTLAGSHNEQFF
-	TRBV30	TRBJ2-3	once	TGTGCCTGGAGTGTTGGGCTCCGTGATACGCAGTATTTT	CAWSVGLRDTQYF
TRBD2	TRBV29-1	TRBJ2-3	once	TGCAGCGTCCCAAGAACTAGCGCTACTAGCACAGATACGCAGTATTTT	CSVPRTSATSTDTQYF
TRBD2	TRBV2	TRBJ2-7	once	TGTGCCAGCAGGCGGACGGGGGGAACTTACGAGCAGTACTTC	CASRRTGGTYEQYF
-	TRBV19	TRBJ2-6	-	TGTGCCAGTAGTTCCATCAGTGTGTCTGGGGCCAACGTCCTGACTTTC	CASSSISVSGANVLTF
-	TRBV5-1	TRBJ2-3	-	TGCGCCAGCAGCTTAGGGTCAGATGAGGATACGCAGTATTTT	CASSLGSDEDTQYF
-	TRBV19	TRBJ2-3	-	TGTGCCAGTATGGGGGGAGGGGGAGATACGCAGTATTTT	CASMGGGGDTQYF